The present TCR beta chain was sequenced within a study of CD8+CD57+ T cells in acquired aplastic anemia. Overall study results and limits: Patients and controls shared under 35 CD8+ CDR3 sequences, which appeared highly expressed in patients and within their immunodominant clones.

V was trimmed by 1 base and J by 5 bases, leaving 5 bases between them. There are 13 residues in the CDR3. Germline CDR1 KGHDR, CDR2 SFDVKD. Researchers used genomic DNA as the template to profile TCR beta VDJ and CDR3. TCRdb recomputed calls from the reads with MiXCR, one row per CDR3 protein. The profile shows a few hundred thousand distinct CDR3 sequences, 60% to 65% of them singletons. In the case of this clonotype: Its antigen is unknown.

The sequencing sample was made of sorted CD4+, CD8+, or CD8+CD57+ T cells (not recorded which) from PBMCs. The TCR comes from a human donor in good health. The V call is TRBV24-1, the J call TRBJ2-1; no definite D call. This CDR3 reads CATSDFDHNEQFF. The CDR3 nucleotides read TGTGCCACCAGTGATTTTGACCACAATGAGCAGTTCTTC.